This T cell receptor (beta chain) came from a study of blood T cell repertoires in COVID-19. Study context: The United States, Italy and Spain were the sources of the acute and convalescent COVID-19 samples.

J was trimmed by 4 bases and V by 2 bases; bases with no gene match: 15. CDR3 length: 19 amino acids. Germline V gives CDR1 SGHTA, CDR2 FQGNSA. TCRdb keeps only in-frame clones here, not all; method: immunoSEQ multiplex PCR. This sample has 300,000 to 400,000 clones; roughly 88% occur once, and the top ten carry approximately 0.96%. This TCR was recovered from a woman aged 30 to 39 with acute COVID-19. The V gene is TRBV7-2, the J gene TRBJ1-2; the match to TRBD1 covers 11 bases. The sequenced sample consisted of PBMCs or T cells enriched from blood (not recorded which). Written as DNA, the CDR3 is TGTGCCAGCAGCTTAATGGTGGGCGGGACAGGGGGACCCATCTATGGCTACACCTTC. This translates into CASSLMVGGTGGPIYGYTF.